This entry concerns a single TCR beta chain. The table came from immunoSEQ multiplex PCR; TCRdb's copy has only in-frame clones and leaves some out. The table includes 200,000 to 300,000 clones, roughly 80% detected once. This sample is part of a study of blood T cell repertoires in COVID-19. V was pared by 4 bases and J by 4 bases, with 20 bases between. There are 18 residues in the CDR3. The germline V gene encodes CDR1 SGHVS and CDR2 FQNEAQ. The TCR originated in a man aged 60-69 years with acute or convalescent COVID-19. The genes are TRBV7-8 and TRBJ1-6, with D perhaps matching TRBD1 (6 bases). What was sequenced was peripheral blood. CDR3: CASSYTGFSLLYNSPLHF. CDR3 nucleotides: TGTGCCAGCAGCTACACAGGGTTTTCCCTACTATATAATTCACCCCTCCACTTT.